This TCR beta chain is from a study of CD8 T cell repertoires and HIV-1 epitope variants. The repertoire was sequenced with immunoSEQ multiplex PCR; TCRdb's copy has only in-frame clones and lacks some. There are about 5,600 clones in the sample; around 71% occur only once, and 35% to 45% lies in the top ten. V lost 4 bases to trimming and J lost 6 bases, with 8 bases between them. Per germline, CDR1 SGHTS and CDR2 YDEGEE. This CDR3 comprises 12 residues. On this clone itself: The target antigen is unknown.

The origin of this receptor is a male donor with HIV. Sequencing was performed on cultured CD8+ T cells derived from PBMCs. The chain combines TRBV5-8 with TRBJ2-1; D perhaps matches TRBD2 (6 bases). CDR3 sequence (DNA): TGTGCCAGCAGCCGGGACTTCAATGAGCAGTTCTTC. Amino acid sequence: CASSRDFNEQFF. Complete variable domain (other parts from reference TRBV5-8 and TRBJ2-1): EAGVTQSPTHLIKTRGQQATLRCSPISGHTSVYWYQQALGLGLQFLLWYDEGEERNRGNFPPRFSGRQFPNYSSELNVNALELEDSALYLCASSRDFNEQFFGPGTRLTVL.